This TCR beta chain was captured by sequencing in a study of blood T cells in healthy people across ages. Regarding the study as a whole: Long-lived and aged donors differed, with more naive CD4+ cells and higher diversity in the long-lived. Older age went with lower TCR beta diversity per million T cells, in a roughly linear way.

Extraction of total RNA produced a minimum of 5.5 micrograms from each sample. This CDR3 has 14 amino acids. V lost 2 bases and J lost 7, with 12 bases in between. This clonotype was detected a few times. The antigen is undetermined. Primed by a sample-barcoded 5' primer and a J-beta primer mix, a second PCR proceeded for 7 to 11 cycles. TCRdb fed the 5' RACE reads into MiXCR, producing one record per CDR3 protein. The sample carries 650,000 to 700,000 distinct CDR3 sequences, less than 40% recorded once. This chain uses TRBV12-3 or TRBV12-4 with TRBJ2-1; no clear D. The TCR originated in an elderly woman in good health. Specimen: blood. As DNA, the CDR3 is TGTGCCAGCAGTTTAAGGGCAGACCCAAATGAGCAGTTCTTC. Translation: CASSLRADPNEQFF.